The 4 T cell receptor beta chains presented below share a single source sample, sequenced in a study of glioma-infiltrating T cells. TCR alpha and beta CDR3 regions were amplified from RNA using iRepertoire nested multiplex PCR. TCRdb re-derived calls from the multiplex PCR reads in MiXCR, one entry per CDR3 protein. The data hold some 93,000 distinct CDR3 sequences, with about 40% observed a single time. The sequencing input was glioma tissue, nonneoplastic brain tissue, or PBMCs (not recorded which). The receptors were sampled from a human donor with low-grade glioma or glioblastoma, undergoing nonglioma brain surgery, or in good health (not recorded which).

This rearrangement joins TRBV6-6 to TRBJ2-1; TRBD1 matches at 11 bases. CDR3 length equals 16 residues. CDR1 MNHNY and CDR2 SVGAGI come from the germline V gene (reference sequence). Trimming at V came to 2 bases and at J to 4 bases, leaving 4 bases not matched to a gene. CDR3 in amino acids: CASSYGTGGLYNEQFF. The CDR3 DNA sequence: TGTGCCAGCAGTTACGGGACAGGGGGGTTATACAATGAGCAGTTCTTC.

This clonotype was seen at least ten times. The genes are TRBV7-9 and TRBJ2-2, with D maybe TRBD2 (6 bases). The CDR3 consists of 14 residues. Per germline, CDR1 SEHNR and CDR2 FQNEAQ (reference sequence). V dropped 3 bases and J dropped 3 bases, with 8 bases sitting between them. The CDR3 DNA reads as TGTGCCAGCAGCTTCTCGGGAGACACCGGGGAGCTGTTTTTT. The encoded protein is CASSFSGDTGELFF.

The sample holds many counts of this clonotype. CDR3 nucleotide sequence: TGCGCCAGCAGCCAGGGTGGACAAGGGAACACTGAAGCTTTCTTT. This translates into CASSQGGQGNTEAFF. This chain joins TRBV4-1 and TRBJ1-1; a possible D gene is TRBD1 (5 bases). CDR1 and CDR2 (germline): MGHRA, YSYEKL. Trimming removed 3 bases at V and 1 base at J, with 12 bases between. CDR3 size: 15 residues.

The V and J genes are TRBV6-2 or TRBV6-3 and TRBJ2-1; TRBD2 agrees at 8 bases. The CDR3 covers 15 residues. Germline CDR1 and CDR2: MNHEY and SVGEGT. The trim removed 5 bases at V and 9 bases at J, leaving 12 bases unmatched. The CDR3 region has the DNA TGTGCCAGCAGTCTAGTCGGGGGGGGCATTGTTGAGCAGTTCTTC. Translated: CASSLVGGGIVEQFF.